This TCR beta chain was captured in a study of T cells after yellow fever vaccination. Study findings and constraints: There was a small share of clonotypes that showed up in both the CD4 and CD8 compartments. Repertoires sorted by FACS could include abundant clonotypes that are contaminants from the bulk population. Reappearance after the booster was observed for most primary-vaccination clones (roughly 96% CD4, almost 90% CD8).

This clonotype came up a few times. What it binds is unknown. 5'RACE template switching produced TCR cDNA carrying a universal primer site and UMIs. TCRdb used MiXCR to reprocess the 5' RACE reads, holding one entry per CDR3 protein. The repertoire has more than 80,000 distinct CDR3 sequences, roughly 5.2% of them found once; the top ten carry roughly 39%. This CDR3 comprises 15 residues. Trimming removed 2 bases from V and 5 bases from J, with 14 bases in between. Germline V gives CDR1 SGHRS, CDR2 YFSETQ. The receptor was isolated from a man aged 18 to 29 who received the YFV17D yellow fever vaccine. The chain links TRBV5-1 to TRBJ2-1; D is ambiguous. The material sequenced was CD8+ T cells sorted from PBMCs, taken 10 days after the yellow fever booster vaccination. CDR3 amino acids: CASSFASLADNEQFF. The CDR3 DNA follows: TGCGCCAGCAGCTTCGCGAGTTTAGCAGACAATGAGCAGTTCTTC.